Sequencing of this T cell receptor (beta chain) was carried out in a study of graft-versus-host responses after intestinal transplantation. Between the trimmed V and J ends, which lost 1 base and 8 bases, there was a span of 15 bases. Germline V CDR1 and CDR2: GTSNPN, SVGIG (reference sequence). The CDR3 runs 14 residues. Sequenced by immunoSEQ multiplex PCR; TCRdb stores in-frame clones only, minus some. The profile shows tens of thousands of clones, less than 95% of them singletons. This clone appeared a single time. What it recognizes is unknown. The rearrangement links TRBV30 to TRBJ1-5, with no clear D. This sample comprised unstimulated CD4+ T cells sorted from spleen or lymph node cells, obtained before transplant. The source is a human donor who was the organ donor for an intestinal transplant. The CDR3 bases are TGTGCCTGGAGTGGTGGGCATCACTTGGAGCCCCAGCATTTT. Its protein product is CAWSGGHHLEPQHF.